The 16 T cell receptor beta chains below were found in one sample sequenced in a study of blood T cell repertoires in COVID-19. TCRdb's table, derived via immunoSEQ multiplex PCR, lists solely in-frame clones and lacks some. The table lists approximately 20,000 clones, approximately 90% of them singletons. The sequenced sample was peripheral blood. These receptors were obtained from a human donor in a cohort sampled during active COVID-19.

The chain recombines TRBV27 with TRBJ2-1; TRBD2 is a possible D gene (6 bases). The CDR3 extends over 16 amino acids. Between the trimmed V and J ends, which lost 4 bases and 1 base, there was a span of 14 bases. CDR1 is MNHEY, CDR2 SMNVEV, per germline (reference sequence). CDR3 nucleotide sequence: TGTGCCAGCAGTTACTACGGACTAAGGTCCTACAATGAGCAGTTCTTC. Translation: CASSYYGLRSYNEQFF.

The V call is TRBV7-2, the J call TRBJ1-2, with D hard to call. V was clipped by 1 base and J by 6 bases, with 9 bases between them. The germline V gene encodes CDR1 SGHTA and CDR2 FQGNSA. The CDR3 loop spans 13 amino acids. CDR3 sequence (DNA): TGTGCCAGCAGCTTAGACGGAGGGAATGGCTACACCTTC. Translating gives CASSLDGGNGYTF.

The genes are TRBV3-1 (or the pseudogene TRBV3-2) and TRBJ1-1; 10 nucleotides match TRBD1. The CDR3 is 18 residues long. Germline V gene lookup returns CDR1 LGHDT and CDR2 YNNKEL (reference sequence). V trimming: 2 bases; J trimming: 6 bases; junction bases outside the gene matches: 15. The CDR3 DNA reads TGTGCCAGCAGCCAACTTCCCCACCTACAGACAGGGGGCGCTGAAGCTTTCTTT. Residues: CASSQLPHLQTGGAEAFF.

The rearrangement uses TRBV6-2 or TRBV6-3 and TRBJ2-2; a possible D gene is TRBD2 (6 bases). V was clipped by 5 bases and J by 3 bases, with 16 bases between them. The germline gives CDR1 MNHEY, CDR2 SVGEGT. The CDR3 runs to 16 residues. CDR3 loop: CASSTPRRGYTGELFF. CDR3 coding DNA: TGTGCCAGCAGTACCCCTCGGCGGGGATACACCGGGGAGCTGTTTTTT.

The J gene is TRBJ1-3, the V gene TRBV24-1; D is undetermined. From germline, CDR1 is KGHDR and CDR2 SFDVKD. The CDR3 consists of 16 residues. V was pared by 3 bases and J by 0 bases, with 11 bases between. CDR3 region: CATSDPTPGSGNTIYF. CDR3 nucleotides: TGTGCCACCAGTGATCCTACCCCAGGCTCTGGAAACACCATATATTTT.

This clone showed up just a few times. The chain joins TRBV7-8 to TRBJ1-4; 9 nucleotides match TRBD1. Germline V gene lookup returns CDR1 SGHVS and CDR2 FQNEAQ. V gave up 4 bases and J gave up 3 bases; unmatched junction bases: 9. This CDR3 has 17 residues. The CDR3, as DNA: TGTGCCAGCAGCTCCGGGACAGGGCATGGCTCTAATGAAAAACTGTTTTTT. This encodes CASSSGTGHGSNEKLFF. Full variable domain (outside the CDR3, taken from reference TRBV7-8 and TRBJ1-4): GAGVSQSPRYKVAKRGQDVALRCDPISGHVSLFWYQQALGQGPEFLTYFQNEAQLDKSGLPSDRFFAERPEGSVSTLKIQRTQQEDSAVYLCASSSGTGHGSNEKLFFGSGTQLSVL.

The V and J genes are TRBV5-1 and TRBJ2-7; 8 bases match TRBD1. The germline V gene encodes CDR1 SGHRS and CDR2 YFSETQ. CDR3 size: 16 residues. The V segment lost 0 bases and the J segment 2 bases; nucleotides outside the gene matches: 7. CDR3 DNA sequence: TGCGCCAGCAGCTTGGCCCCGACAGGGGACACCTACGAGCAGTACTTC. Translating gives CASSLAPTGDTYEQYF.

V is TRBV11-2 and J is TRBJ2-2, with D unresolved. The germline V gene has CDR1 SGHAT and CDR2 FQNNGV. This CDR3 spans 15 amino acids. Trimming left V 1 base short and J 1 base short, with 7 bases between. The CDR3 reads CASSLASLNTGELFF. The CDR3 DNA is TGTGCCAGCAGCTTAGCCTCTTTGAACACCGGGGAGCTGTTTTTT.

The CDR3 bases are TGTGCCAGCAGCCAAGACCAGGGCCAGCCCCAGCATTTT. As protein: CASSQDQGQPQHF. The gene calls are TRBV3-1 (or the pseudogene TRBV3-2) and TRBJ1-5; possibly TRBD1 for D (5 bases). The CDR3 length is 13 residues. Per the germline V gene, CDR1 is LGHDT and CDR2 is YNNKEL (reference sequence). Trimming took 0 bases from V and 7 from J, leaving 7 bases between them.

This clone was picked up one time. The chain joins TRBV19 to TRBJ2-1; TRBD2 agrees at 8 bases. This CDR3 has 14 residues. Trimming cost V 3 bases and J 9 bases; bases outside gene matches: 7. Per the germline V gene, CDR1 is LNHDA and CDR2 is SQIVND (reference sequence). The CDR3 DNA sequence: TGTGCCAGTAGTATGGGTGGACTAGCCGGTGAGCAGTTCTTC. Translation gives CASSMGGLAGEQFF.

The CDR3 here is CASSSGQGVGNQPQHF. CDR3 sequence (DNA): TGTGCCAGCAGCTCGGGACAGGGAGTAGGTAATCAGCCCCAGCATTTT. The chain has TRBV5-8 and TRBJ1-5, with 9 bases aligning to TRBD1. The germline gives CDR1 SGHTS, CDR2 YDEGEE. The CDR3 loop spans 16 amino acids. J lost 4 bases, V lost 3 bases, and 8 bases had no gene match.

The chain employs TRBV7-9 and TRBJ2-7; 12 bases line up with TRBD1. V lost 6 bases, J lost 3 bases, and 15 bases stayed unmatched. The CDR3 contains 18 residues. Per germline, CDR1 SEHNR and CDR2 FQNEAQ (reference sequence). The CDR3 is CASRAPGTGGAGSYEQYF. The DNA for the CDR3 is TGTGCCAGCAGGGCTCCGGGGACAGGGGGCGCCGGGAGCTACGAGCAGTACTTC.

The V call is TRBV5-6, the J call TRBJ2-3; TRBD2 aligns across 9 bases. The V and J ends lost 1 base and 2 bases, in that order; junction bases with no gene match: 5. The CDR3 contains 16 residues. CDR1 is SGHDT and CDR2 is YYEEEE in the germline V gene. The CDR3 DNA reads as TGTGCCAGCAGCTTGCTCGCTAGCGGGATCACAGATACGCAGTATTTT. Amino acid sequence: CASSLLASGITDTQYF.

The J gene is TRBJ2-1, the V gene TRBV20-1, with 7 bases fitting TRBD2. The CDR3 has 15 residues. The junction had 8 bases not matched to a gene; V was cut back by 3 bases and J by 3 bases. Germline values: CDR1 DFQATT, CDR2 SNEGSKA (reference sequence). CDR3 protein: CSASTAGEVYNEQFF. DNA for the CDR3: TGCAGTGCTAGTACGGCGGGAGAGGTCTACAATGAGCAGTTCTTC.

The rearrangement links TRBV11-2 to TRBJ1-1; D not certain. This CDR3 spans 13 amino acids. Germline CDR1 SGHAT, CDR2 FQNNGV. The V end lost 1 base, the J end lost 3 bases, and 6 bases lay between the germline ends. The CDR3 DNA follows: TGTGCCAGCAGCTTAGTCACGGACACTGAAGCTTTCTTT. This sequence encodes CASSLVTDTEAFF.

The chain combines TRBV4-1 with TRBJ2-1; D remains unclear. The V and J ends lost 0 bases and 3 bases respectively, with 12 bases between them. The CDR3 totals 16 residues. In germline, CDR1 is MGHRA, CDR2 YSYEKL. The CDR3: CASSQDVAGYYNEQFF. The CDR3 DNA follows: TGCGCCAGCAGCCAAGATGTGGCAGGCTACTACAATGAGCAGTTCTTC.